In this sample, the clone carrying this T cell receptor beta chain turned up a few times. Its specificity is unknown. The conserved closing phenylalanine or tryptophan is absent in this CDR3, likely reflecting a read error. The time point: newly diagnosed GD, antithyroid drugs for less than 3 months. Extracted PBMC RNA gave rise to the TCR library. The sample belongs to a study of regulatory T cells in long-lasting Graves disease. Study results and caveats: TRBV28, TRBJ1-2 and TRBJ2-5 were segments that persistent disease favored. It was possible that the small sample size reduced accuracy.

Looked up from germline, CDR1 is MDHEN and CDR2 is SYDVKM. This CDR3 has 14 residues. The TCR beta library used iRepertoire HTBI primers with Arm-PCR amplification of CDR3. TCRdb re-called the multiplex PCR reads through MiXCR, storing one row per CDR3 protein. The data contain approximately 490,000 distinct CDR3 sequences, under 20% of them singletons. The sample was also reused in another study, on T cells in Graves' hyperthyroidism and ophthalmopathy. Per that paper: A set of HTBI primers served as the primers for a first-round RT-PCR of the TCR CDR3. A model of 13 V-J features distinguished ophthalmopathy from stable hyperthyroidism.

The TCR comes from a man aged 35-49 years with Graves disease. Sequencing used peripheral blood mononuclear cells (PBMCs), obtained at new diagnosis, from a patient treated with antithyroid drugs. V and J are TRBV28 and TRBJ1-1; a weak D match, TRBD1 (5 bases). CDR3 nucleotides: TGTGCCGGCAGTTTATTTATCGAGTCAGGGGAAGCTTTCCTT. It yields the protein CAGSLFIESGEAFL.